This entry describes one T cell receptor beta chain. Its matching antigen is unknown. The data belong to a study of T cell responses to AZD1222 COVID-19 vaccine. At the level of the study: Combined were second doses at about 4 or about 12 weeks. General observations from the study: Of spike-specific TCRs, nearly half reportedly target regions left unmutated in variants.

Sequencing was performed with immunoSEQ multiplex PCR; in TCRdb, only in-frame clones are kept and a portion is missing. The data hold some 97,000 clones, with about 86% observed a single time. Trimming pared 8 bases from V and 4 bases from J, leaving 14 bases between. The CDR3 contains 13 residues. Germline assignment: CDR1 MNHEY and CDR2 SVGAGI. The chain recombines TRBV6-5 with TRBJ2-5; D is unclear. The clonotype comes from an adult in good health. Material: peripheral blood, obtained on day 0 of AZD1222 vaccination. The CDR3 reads CASLRNQIETQYF. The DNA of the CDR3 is TGTGCCAGCCTTCGGAATCAGATAGAGACCCAGTACTTC.